The 29 T cell receptor beta chains presented below share a single source sample, sequenced in a study of blood T cell repertoires in COVID-19. Generated by immunoSEQ multiplex PCR, the TCRdb table keeps only in-frame clones and is missing some. The table includes about 260,000 clones, 85% to 95% detected once. The material sequenced was PBMCs or T cells enriched from blood (not recorded which). The receptors derive from a man between 40 and 49 years old who had been exposed to COVID-19.

The chain links TRBV25-1 to TRBJ2-5; D may be TRBD2 (5 bases). Germline CDR1 is MGHDK and CDR2 is SYGVNS. The CDR3 is made up of 17 amino acids. V gave up 2 bases and J gave up 5 bases, with 21 bases separating them. CDR3 DNA sequence: TGTGCCAGCAGTGAACACCATCGGAGCCGCAGAGGGGAGACCCAGTACTTC. This gives the protein CASSEHHRSRRGETQYF.

The chain recombines TRBV28 with TRBJ1-2, with D perhaps TRBD1 (6 bases). This CDR3 comprises 12 residues. V lost 8 bases to trimming and J lost 14 bases, with 21 bases between them. Germline V gene sequence: CDR1 MDHEN, CDR2 SYDVKM. The DNA of the CDR3 is TGTGCCAGCGCTTATATACAGGGTGCTGGGACCTTC. Translated, it gives CASAYIQGAGTF.

The chain uses TRBV29-1 and TRBJ1-1; 8 bases line up with TRBD1. V gave up 4 bases and J gave up 0 bases; unmatched junction bases: 4. The germline gives CDR1 SQVTM, CDR2 ANQGSEA. The length of the CDR3 is 14 residues. The CDR3 reads CSVARTGLNTEAFF. CDR3 sequence (DNA): TGCAGCGTTGCCAGGACAGGGCTGAACACTGAAGCTTTCTTT.

Turning to this clone: The sample carries other DNA sequences with the same CDR3. J is TRBJ2-2 and V is TRBV11-1; D unclear. The CDR3 has 13 amino acids. CDR1 and CDR2 (germline): SGHAT, FQDESV (reference sequence). V was shortened by 3 bases and J by 8 bases, with 10 bases between the two germline ends. CDR3 sequence: CASSFGEAGELFF. The CDR3 DNA is TGTGCCAGCAGCTTTGGAGAAGCGGGGGAGCTGTTTTTT.

The rearrangement links TRBV24-1 to TRBJ1-2, with 9 bases that match TRBD1. With 4 bases clipped from V and 6 bases from J, the junction kept 5 bases outside the gene matches. The CDR3 is 14 amino acids. Germline CDR1 is KGHDR and CDR2 is SFDVKD. Here the CDR3 DNA reads TGTGCCACCAGTGACCCCCGGGACAGGGATGGCTACACCTTC. Its protein is CATSDPRDRDGYTF.

This clone was observed many times. The chain recombines TRBV10-3 with TRBJ1-1; D is perhaps TRBD1 (5 bases). Trimming took 0 bases from V and 6 from J, leaving 11 bases between them. The CDR3 has 14 residues. CDR1 is ENHRY, CDR2 SYGVKD, per germline. The CDR3: CAISESGGSPEAFF. CDR3 nucleotides: TGTGCCATCAGTGAGTCGGGGGGATCACCTGAAGCTTTCTTT.

The chain links TRBV30 to TRBJ1-4; D call uncertain. CDR3 size: 13 residues. V was pared by 0 bases and J by 5 bases, with 7 bases between. Germline V lookup: CDR1 GTSNPN, CDR2 SVGIG (reference sequence). The CDR3 DNA reads TGTGCCTGGAGTGTGAACGAGAATGAAAAACTGTTTTTT. Amino acid sequence: CAWSVNENEKLFF.

The chain is built from TRBV6-5 and TRBJ1-2, with 7 bases identical to TRBD1. The CDR3 has 15 residues. With 0 bases clipped from V and 3 bases from J, the junction kept 4 bases outside the gene matches. The V gene's germline CDR1 is MNHEY and CDR2 SVGAGI. CDR3 coding DNA: TGTGCCAGCAGTTACTCGAGACAGGGCCACTATGGCTACACCTTC. Its translation is CASSYSRQGHYGYTF.

The rearrangement uses TRBV27 and TRBJ1-1; D gene ambiguous. CDR1 is MNHEY, CDR2 SMNVEV, per germline (reference sequence). Trimming shortened V by 5 bases and J by 1 base, and 17 bases separated the two germline ends. This CDR3 spans 16 amino acids. CDR3 DNA sequence: TGTGCCAGCAGTGCGGTAATCTCGGAAGGGAACACTGAAGCTTTCTTT. Its protein product is CASSAVISEGNTEAFF.

This chain uses TRBV5-6 with TRBJ1-1; perhaps TRBD1 as D (6 bases). Germline V gene data show CDR1 as SGHDT and CDR2 as YYEEEE. The CDR3 loop spans 13 amino acids. V lost 2 bases and J 1 base, leaving 6 bases between the germline ends. CDR3 in amino acids: CASSLGGNTEAFF. CDR3 in DNA: TGTGCCAGCAGCTTAGGGGGGAACACTGAAGCTTTCTTT.

The V call is TRBV27, the J call TRBJ1-1, with D maybe TRBD1 (6 bases). V lost 3 bases, J lost 1 base, and 12 bases lay in between. Germline V CDR1 and CDR2: MNHEY, SMNVEV (reference sequence). The CDR3 is made up of 15 amino acids. CDR3 protein: CASSFSSTGNTEAFF. The CDR3 nucleotides are TGTGCCAGCAGTTTTTCTTCGACAGGGAACACTGAAGCTTTCTTT.

The chain links TRBV18 to TRBJ1-2; 8 bases match TRBD1. This CDR3 is built from 14 residues. V gave up 8 bases and J gave up 7 bases; unmatched junction bases: 12. Germline V CDR1 and CDR2: KGHSH, LQKENI. The CDR3 region is CASTPTGEGGGYTF. CDR3 bases: TGTGCCAGCACCCCGACAGGGGAAGGGGGTGGCTACACCTTC.

The chain recombines TRBV12-5 with TRBJ2-1; perhaps TRBD2 as D (7 bases). This CDR3 spans 14 amino acids. Trimming shortened V by 7 bases and J by 2 bases, and 12 bases separated the two germline ends. Germline CDR1 is LGHNT and CDR2 is FRNRAP. This CDR3 reads CASARGDTYNEQFF. The CDR3 nucleotides read TGTGCTAGTGCCCGGGGGGACACCTACAATGAGCAGTTCTTC.

This clone showed up just once. V gene TRBV18 combines with J gene TRBJ1-1; 8 nucleotides agree with TRBD1. This CDR3 is built from 14 residues. The junction had 4 bases not matched to a gene; V was cut back by 6 bases and J by 1 base. Germline values: CDR1 KGHSH, CDR2 LQKENI. As DNA, the CDR3 is TGTGCCAGCTCGCCGGACAGGGCGAACACTGAAGCTTTCTTT. It is translated as CASSPDRANTEAFF.

This chain connects TRBV4-2 to TRBJ2-2; 10 bases match TRBD2. CDR1 and CDR2 from the germline V gene are LGHNA and YNFKEQ. This CDR3 spans 18 amino acids. Germline trimming cut 1 base from V and 2 bases from J; bases unmatched to any gene: 7. CDR3 in amino acids: CASSQGASGSGNTGELFF. The CDR3 DNA sequence: TGTGCCAGCAGCCAAGGGGCTAGCGGGAGCGGTAACACCGGGGAGCTGTTTTTT.

This chain uses TRBV5-5 with TRBJ1-1, with 7 bases matching TRBD1. Germline-derived CDR1 and CDR2 are SGHKS and YYEKEE (reference sequence). Losses at the gene ends were 5 bases for V and 0 bases for J; bases not matched to a gene: 13. The CDR3 extends over 17 amino acids. CDR3 nucleotide sequence: TGTGCCAGCAGAGAGGGACAGAGACTCACTATGAACACTGAAGCTTTCTTT. Amino acids: CASREGQRLTMNTEAFF.

The V gene is TRBV10-2, the J gene TRBJ1-5, with D maybe TRBD1 (5 bases). CDR1 is WSHSY, CDR2 SAAADI, per germline. This CDR3 region has 13 residues. V lost 8 bases, J lost 4 bases, and 12 bases lay in between. The chain's CDR3 is CASFQGGNQPQHF. Here the CDR3 DNA reads TGCGCCAGCTTTCAGGGAGGGAATCAGCCCCAGCATTTT.

This rearrangement joins TRBV28 to TRBJ1-5, with no clear D. The ends were cut back, 5 bases at V and 9 bases at J, with 20 bases in the middle. This CDR3 has 15 residues. The germline V gene has CDR1 MDHEN and CDR2 SYDVKM. Here the CDR3 reads CASSLPGRSGGPQHF. The CDR3 DNA follows: TGTGCCAGCAGTCTCCCCGGCAGGTCCGGTGGGCCCCAGCATTTT.

V is TRBV19 and J is TRBJ1-5; perhaps TRBD1 as D (6 bases). The CDR3 is 16 amino acids. V was trimmed by 4 bases and J by 0 bases, leaving 13 bases between them. Germline V CDR1 and CDR2: LNHDA, SQIVND (reference sequence). The CDR3 reads CASSRGGTLSNQPQHF. CDR3 DNA sequence: TGTGCCAGTAGTAGGGGGGGGACACTTAGCAATCAGCCCCAGCATTTT.

The table lists this clone with a few counts. The chain recombines TRBV3-1 (or the pseudogene TRBV3-2) with TRBJ2-7; 7 bases fit TRBD2. J gave up 7 bases and V 4 bases, and 10 bases lay outside the gene matches. This CDR3 region has 14 residues. Germline V gene sequence: CDR1 LGHDT, CDR2 YNNKEL (reference sequence). As DNA, the CDR3 is TGTGCCAGCAGCCTGGGCGGGGGTGCCCTGGAGCAGTACTTC. Protein: CASSLGGGALEQYF.

V and J are TRBV11-2 and TRBJ2-7; TRBD1 might be the D (6 bases). CDR1 and CDR2 (germline): SGHAT, FQNNGV. V lost 4 bases and J lost 1, with 17 bases in between. This CDR3 is built from 16 residues. The chain's CDR3 is CASSSLAGQRSYEQYF. The CDR3 DNA is TGTGCCAGCAGCTCCCTGGCCGGACAGAGATCCTACGAGCAGTACTTC.

The chain combines TRBV5-4 with TRBJ1-2; TRBD1 is a possible D gene (6 bases). Trimming removed 0 bases at V and 4 bases at J, with 7 bases between. The CDR3 runs to 13 residues. In germline, CDR1 is SGHNT, CDR2 YYREEE (reference sequence). CDR3 residues: CASSLEGGYGYTF. The CDR3 nucleotides are TGTGCCAGCAGCTTGGAAGGGGGCTATGGCTACACCTTC. The variable domain in full, completed from reference TRBV5-4 and TRBJ1-2, reads ETGVTQSPTHLIKTRGQQVTLRCSSQSGHNTVSWYQQALGQGPQFIFQYYREEENGRGNFPPRFSGLQFPNYSSELNVNALELDDSALYLCASSLEGGYGYTFGSGTRLTVV.

The chain combines TRBV5-1 with TRBJ2-3, with D perhaps matching TRBD2 (5 bases). The CDR3 is 15 residues long. Germline V lookup: CDR1 SGHRS, CDR2 YFSETQ. Deletions cut 3 bases from V and 1 base from J, with 12 bases between. CDR3 sequence (DNA): TGCGCCAGCAGCTCCCCCGAGAGGGGCACAGATACGCAGTATTTT. This gives the protein CASSSPERGTDTQYF.

This chain joins TRBV11-3 and TRBJ2-3; D call uncertain. Germline CDR1 and CDR2: SGHNT and YENEEA. The CDR3 runs to 12 residues. V lost 4 bases to trimming and J lost 2 bases, with 4 bases between them. The CDR3 here is CASSSNTDTQYF. CDR3 DNA sequence: TGTGCCAGCAGCTCAAACACAGATACGCAGTATTTT.

The genes are TRBV4-2 and TRBJ2-7; TRBD2 aligns across 8 bases. The trim removed 2 bases at V and 0 bases at J, leaving 6 bases unmatched. The CDR3 has 16 residues. Per the germline V gene, CDR1 is LGHNA and CDR2 is YNFKEQ. The CDR3 loop is CASSQQSGGSSYEQYF. Here the CDR3 DNA reads TGTGCCAGCAGCCAACAAAGCGGGGGAAGCTCCTACGAGCAGTACTTC.

The J gene is TRBJ1-4, the V gene TRBV4-1; D gene unclear. Germline assignment: CDR1 MGHRA and CDR2 YSYEKL. This CDR3 is 15 amino acids long. The V gene lost 3 bases and the J gene lost 10 bases, with 18 bases spanning the gap. CDR3 loop: CASSQITNVPRKLFF. DNA for the CDR3: TGCGCCAGCAGCCAGATAACTAATGTGCCACGAAAACTGTTTTTT.

This chain links TRBV5-4 with TRBJ1-4, with D perhaps matching TRBD1 (5 bases). The V and J ends lost 1 base and 4 bases respectively, with 11 bases between them. Looked up from germline, CDR1 is SGHNT and CDR2 is YYREEE (reference sequence). The length of the CDR3 is 15 residues. CDR3 sequence reads: CASSLSSGNNEKLFF. CDR3 bases: TGTGCCAGCAGCTTGAGTTCAGGGAATAATGAAAAACTGTTTTTT.

The gene calls are TRBV6-5 and TRBJ2-1, with D possibly matching TRBD2 (6 bases). This CDR3 has 16 amino acids. Looked up from germline, CDR1 is MNHEY and CDR2 is SVGAGI. Trimming pared 0 bases from V and 1 base from J, leaving 10 bases between. The CDR3 sequence: CASSYSGSISYNEQFF. The CDR3 DNA reads TGTGCCAGCAGTTACTCCGGGAGTATATCCTACAATGAGCAGTTCTTC.

This sequence joins TRBV10-2 and TRBJ1-2; D may be TRBD1 (6 bases). Trimming took off 6 bases at V and 6 bases at J, with 17 bases between the two ends. Germline CDR1 reads WSHSY; CDR2 reads SAAADI. The CDR3 runs 14 residues. The CDR3 spells CASSVNRVGNGYTF. In DNA, the CDR3 is TGCGCCAGCAGCGTTAACAGGGTGGGGAATGGCTACACCTTC.